This TCR beta chain was recorded in a study of T-cell memory formation after mild COVID-19. Study-level information: Clusters of TCRs were largely donor specific. The study, taken as a whole, reports: Second-wave clones reaching peak frequency on day 37 lacked confirmed SARS-CoV-2 specificity. Later expanders leaned CD4+, whereas clones that contracted between day 15 and 85 were balanced CD4/CD8.

The germline V gene has CDR1 LGHNA and CDR2 YSLEER. Trimming stripped 3 bases from V and 8 bases from J, with 10 bases between. CDR3 size: 12 residues. MiXCR, run by TCRdb on the 5' RACE reads, gives a single entry per CDR3 protein. The sample lists about 290,000 distinct CDR3 sequences; more than 15% were seen once. Of note for this clonotype: Antigen unknown.

The chain has TRBV4-3 and TRBJ1-1; maybe TRBD1 (6 bases). The specimen sequenced was PBMCs or a T cell subset sorted from them (not recorded which). This TCR came from a man younger than 30 who had mild COVID-19 (a few samples of this study predate the infection). Cell type and time point are not known. As DNA, the CDR3 is TGCGCCAGCAGCCATAGAGGGGGAGAAGCTTTCTTT. It translates to CASSHRGGEAFF.